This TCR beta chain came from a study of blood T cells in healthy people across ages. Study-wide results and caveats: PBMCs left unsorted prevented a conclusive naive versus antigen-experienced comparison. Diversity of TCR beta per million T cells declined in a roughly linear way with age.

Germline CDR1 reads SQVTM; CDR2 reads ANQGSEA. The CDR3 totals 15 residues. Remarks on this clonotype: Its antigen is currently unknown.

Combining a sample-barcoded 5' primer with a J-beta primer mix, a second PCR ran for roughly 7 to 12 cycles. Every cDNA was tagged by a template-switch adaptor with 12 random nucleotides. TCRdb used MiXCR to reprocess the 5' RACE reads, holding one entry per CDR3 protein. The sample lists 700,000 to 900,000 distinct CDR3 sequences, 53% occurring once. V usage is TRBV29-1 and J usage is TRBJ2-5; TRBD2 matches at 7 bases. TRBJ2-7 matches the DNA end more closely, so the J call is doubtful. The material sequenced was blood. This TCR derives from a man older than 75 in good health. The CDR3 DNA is TGCAGCGTTTTACATGGACTAGACCCCGGCGGCGAGCAGTACTTC. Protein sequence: CSVLHGLDPGGEQYF.